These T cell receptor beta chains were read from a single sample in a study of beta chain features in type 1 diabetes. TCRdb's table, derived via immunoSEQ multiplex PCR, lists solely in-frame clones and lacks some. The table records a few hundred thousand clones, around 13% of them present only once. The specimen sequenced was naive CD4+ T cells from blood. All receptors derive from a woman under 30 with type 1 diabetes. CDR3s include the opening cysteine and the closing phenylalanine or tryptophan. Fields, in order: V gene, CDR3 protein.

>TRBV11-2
CASEGWRGLANIQYF
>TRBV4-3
CASSQDLLRGGRETQYF
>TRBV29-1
CSISSGQGRNTIYF
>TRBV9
CASSVLTSGVYNEQFF
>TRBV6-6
CASSYLTDSNEKLFF
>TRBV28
CASSGETQYF
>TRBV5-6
CASSFAGSNYGYTF
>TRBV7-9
CASRGRYTGELFF
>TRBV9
CASSEGTGNYGYTF
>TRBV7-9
CASSFKREGVDEQFF
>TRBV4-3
CASSLSYRGSDTQYF
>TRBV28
CASTGDRGIEAFF
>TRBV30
CAWSAPLVGRRRTDTQYF
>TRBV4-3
CASSQEIGVTYEQYF
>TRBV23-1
CASSLPRTGVNTEAFF
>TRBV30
CAWAPATGGPGEQYF
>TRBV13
CASSFGPGGYTF
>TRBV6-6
CASSYSRQGDQFF
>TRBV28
CASSFRSANPSEQYF
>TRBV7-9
CASSLAGIAKNIQYF
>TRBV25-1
CASRSAAASPLHF
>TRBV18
CASSPGPQGANVLTF
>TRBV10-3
CAIRQGAYNEQFF
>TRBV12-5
CASGFALGTDGYTF
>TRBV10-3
CAISAKGLPNTEAFF
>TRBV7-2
CASSLAGHWIEQYF
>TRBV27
CASRTTGLYSPLHF
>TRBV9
CASTLGGTDTQYF
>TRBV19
CASSISRGTQYF
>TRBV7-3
CASSLSGSSYEQYF
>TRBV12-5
CASGLYGLAVSHEQYF
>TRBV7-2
CASSLAATGSPSFGELFF
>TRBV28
CASRQTGGSYEQYF
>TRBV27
CASSFPGQEQFF
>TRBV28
CASGLAGGPISEQYF
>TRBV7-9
CASSLGWSGYDPQHF
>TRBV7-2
CASSLGWANTEAFF
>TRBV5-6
CASSLASRRNTEAFF
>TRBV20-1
CSAVGANEQFF
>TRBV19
CASWTGAGYTF
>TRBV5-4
CASSLDSSGANVLTF
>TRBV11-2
CASSLTLRGASGNPYEQYF
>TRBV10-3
CAISAPKTEAFF
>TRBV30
CAWSGGGTEQFF
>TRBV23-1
CASRRATNYGYTF
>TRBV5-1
CASSFSDRDNSPLHF
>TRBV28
CASSPGQGAQPQHF
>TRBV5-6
CASSGRSGNEQFF
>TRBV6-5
CASTPGQGKYEQYF